Sequencing of this T cell receptor (beta chain) was carried out in a study of neurological immune-mediated disorders. The CDR3 contains 15 residues. The V gene's germline CDR1 is MNHEY and CDR2 SVGAGI. With V trimmed by 5 bases and J by 4 bases, 6 bases remained unmatched. This clonotype was detected many times. Its antigen is currently unknown. Whole-study findings and limits: Phylogenetic grouping placed 18 of 34 multiple sclerosis patients' repertoires in one related-CDR3 cluster, a possible signature. Private repertoires in all groups were suggested by the finding that expanded clones across subjects shared no CDR3 amino acid sequences.

The cDNA was generated by 5'RACE with 10-nucleotide random UMIs. A single record per CDR3 protein comes from TCRdb applying MiXCR to the 5' RACE reads. The table lists some 60,000 distinct CDR3 sequences, 2% to 2.5% of them singletons. Sequenced input: PBMCs. The V and J genes are TRBV6-5 and TRBJ2-5, with 11 bases matching TRBD1. The clonotype originates from a man aged 50-59 years with multiple sclerosis. The CDR3 sequence is CASSPGQGAGETQYF. The CDR3 nucleotides are TGTGCCAGCAGTCCCGGACAGGGGGCGGGAGAGACCCAGTACTTC.